This is a list of T cell receptor beta chains from one sample in a study of PD-1 blockade in classical Hodgkin lymphoma. Here immunoSEQ multiplex PCR was the method, and the copy in TCRdb shows in-frame clones only, minus some. The sample includes more than 3,000 clones, under 80% of them seen just once. This specimen was peripheral blood mononuclear cells (PBMCs), taken before the fourth cycle of nivolumab. These receptors came from a human donor with classical Hodgkin lymphoma. Both conserved end residues are part of each CDR3. D genes are given only for firm matches. Size is stated for part of the rows, as once, few or many counts, or as a class when the clone is expanded.

j_gene | d_gene | v_gene | abundance | CDR3aa | CDR3nt
TRBJ2-3 | - | TRBV5-1 | - | CASSLGGGTDTQYF | TGCGCCAGCAGCTTGGGGGGTGGCACAGATACGCAGTATTTT
TRBJ2-1 | TRBD2 | TRBV6-6 | - | CASSYSLAGGNEQFF | TGTGCCAGCAGTTACTCGCTAGCGGGAGGGAATGAGCAGTTCTTC
TRBJ2-5 | - | TRBV7-8 | - | CASDKGGQGRETQYF | TGTGCCAGCGACAAGGGGGGCCAGGGGCGGGAGACCCAGTACTTC
TRBJ1-4 | - | TRBV9 | few | CASSVEAVQDEKLFF | TGTGCCAGCAGCGTCGAGGCAGTCCAAGATGAAAAACTGTTTTTT
TRBJ1-4 | - | TRBV5-1 | few | CASTDSTFF | TGCGCCAGCACCGACAGCACCTTTTTT
TRBJ2-1 | TRBD1 | TRBV15 | - | CATSTRGQGVPSEQFF | TGTGCCACCAGCACACGAGGACAGGGAGTCCCCAGCGAGCAGTTCTTC
TRBJ2-3 | TRBD2 | TRBV7-2 | - | CASSFTSGVADTQYF | TGTGCCAGCAGCTTCACTAGCGGGGTGGCAGATACGCAGTATTTT
TRBJ2-1 | TRBD1 | TRBV2 | - | CATWTGTTSYNEQFF | TGTGCCACATGGACAGGGACAACCTCCTACAATGAGCAGTTCTTC
TRBJ1-2 | TRBD1 | TRBV30 | - | CAWRVGAGQGGGYTF | TGTGCCTGGAGGGTGGGCGCGGGACAGGGTGGAGGCTACACCTTC
TRBJ2-2 | - | TRBV5-4 | - | CASSLGPNGELFF | TGTGCCAGCAGCTTGGGACCGAACGGGGAGCTGTTTTTT
TRBJ1-5 | - | TRBV4-1 | few | CASSQDLGAGTLSQHF | TGCGCCAGCAGCCAAGATTTAGGGGCGGGGACGTTGTCCCAGCATTTT
TRBJ2-5 | - | TRBV28 | - | CASSLSPRQETQYF | TGTGCCAGCAGTTTATCCCCCCGGCAAGAGACCCAGTACTTC
TRBJ2-3 | - | TRBV7-2 | - | CASSLGDSGTDTQYF | TGTGCCAGCAGCTTGGGAGATAGCGGCACAGATACGCAGTATTTT
TRBJ2-1 | TRBD2 | TRBV4-3 | few | CASSQDIVSGGENEQFF | TGCGCCAGCAGCCAAGATATAGTTAGCGGGGGGGAGAATGAGCAGTTCTTC
TRBJ2-6 | - | TRBV27 | - | CASKGRGRASSGANVLTF | TGTGCCAGCAAAGGAAGGGGCAGGGCTAGCTCTGGGGCCAACGTCCTGACTTTC
TRBJ1-2 | - | TRBV5-8 | medium-sized | CASRRAYGYTF | TGTGCCAGCAGACGGGCGTATGGCTACACCTTC
TRBJ1-5 | - | TRBV18 | - | CASSEEAVQPQHF | TGTGCCAGCTCTGAGGAGGCGGTTCAGCCCCAGCATTTT
TRBJ1-2 | - | TRBV7-9 | - | CASSPDISLLYGYTF | TGTGCCAGCAGCCCCGACATCAGTCTACTCTATGGCTACACCTTC